Following are 29 T cell receptor beta chains from one sample sequenced in a study of blood T cell repertoires in COVID-19. Libraries were prepared by immunoSEQ multiplex PCR; TCRdb keeps only in-frame clonotypes and omits some of them. The sample comprises more than 200,000 clones, less than 90% of which are singletons, and around 1.6% rests with the top ten. The source material was peripheral blood. The origin of the receptors is a man between 65 and 85 years old with acute or convalescent COVID-19.

Written as DNA, the CDR3 is TGTGCCACTGCTGGGACAGGGGGCGCGGTAGGAGAGACCCAGTACTTC. The encoded protein is CATAGTGGAVGETQYF. The V gene is TRBV19, the J gene TRBJ2-5; 12 bases agree with TRBD1. V lost 10 bases to trimming and J lost 4 bases; unmatched junction nucleotides: 13. This CDR3 is 16 amino acids long. From germline, CDR1 is LNHDA and CDR2 SQIVND (reference sequence).

The chain recombines TRBV5-4 with TRBJ1-2; 7 nucleotides align to TRBD1. CDR1 is SGHNT and CDR2 is YYREEE in the germline V gene (reference sequence). V lost 4 bases, J lost 7 bases, and 10 bases stayed unmatched. This CDR3 region has 14 residues. The CDR3 DNA is TGTGCCAGCAGCCTCCTCCAGGGGGTGTCTGGCTACACCTTC. Translation gives CASSLLQGVSGYTF.

V is TRBV3-1 (or the pseudogene TRBV3-2) and J is TRBJ2-2, with a tentative D call TRBD1 (5 bases). CDR1 is LGHDT, CDR2 YNNKEL, per germline (reference sequence). Trimming cost V 1 base and J 6 bases, with 9 bases left between them. The CDR3 sequence is 14 residues long. CDR3 sequence reads: CASSQVQGSGELFF. The DNA of the CDR3 is TGTGCCAGCAGCCAAGTTCAGGGCTCCGGGGAGCTGTTTTTT.

The chain has TRBV11-2 and TRBJ2-5; D perhaps matches TRBD2 (7 bases). Trimming pared 4 bases from V and 4 bases from J, leaving 22 bases between. The CDR3 spans 17 residues. CDR1 is SGHAT, CDR2 FQNNGV, per germline. The CDR3 DNA sequence: TGTGCCAGCAGCTCCCCCCCCGGGGGGCCGCAATTAGAGACCCAGTACTTC. Protein sequence: CASSSPPGGPQLETQYF.

The chain carries TRBV19 and TRBJ2-1, with 12 bases fitting TRBD2. The CDR3 has 14 residues. V lost 10 bases, J lost 7 bases, and 8 bases stayed unmatched. Germline lookup yields CDR1 LNHDA and CDR2 SQIVND (reference sequence). The CDR3 sequence is CATSLAGGRNEQFF. CDR3 coding DNA: TGTGCCACCTCTCTAGCGGGAGGGCGTAATGAGCAGTTCTTC.

V and J are TRBV19 and TRBJ1-5, with 8 bases fitting TRBD1. Germline CDR1 LNHDA, CDR2 SQIVND (reference sequence). The V gene end was trimmed by 1 base and the J gene end by 6 bases; junction bases not matched to a gene: 11. The CDR3 sequence is 17 residues long. In nucleotides, the CDR3 is TGTGCCAGTAGTATAGGTAGGGGACAGGTAATCCCTCAGCCCCAGCATTTT. Residues: CASSIGRGQVIPQPQHF.

The chain has TRBV9 and TRBJ2-7; a possible D gene is TRBD2 (6 bases). CDR1 and CDR2 from the germline V gene are SGDLS and YYNGEE. The ends were cut back, 0 bases at V and 2 bases at J, with 9 bases in the middle. This CDR3 contains 14 residues. This CDR3 is CASSVGGGAYEQYF. The CDR3 bases are TGTGCCAGCAGCGTAGGAGGAGGGGCCTACGAGCAGTACTTC.

The V and J genes are TRBV7-2 and TRBJ2-1; D call uncertain. The germline V gene encodes CDR1 SGHTA and CDR2 FQGNSA. This CDR3 has 14 amino acids. V was cut by 5 bases and J by 8 bases, with 16 bases left in between. For the CDR3, the DNA is TGTGCCAGCAGCCCGAGATTAGTCCTCCATGAGCAGTTCTTC. It is translated as CASSPRLVLHEQFF. The full variable domain, with the rest looked up from reference TRBV7-2 and TRBJ2-1, is GAGVSQSPSNKVTEKGKDVELRCDPISGHTALYWYRQSLGQGLEFLIYFQGNSAPDKSGLPSDRFSAERTGGSVSTLTIQRTQQEDSAVYLCASSPRLVLHEQFFGPGTRLTVL.

The rearrangement joins TRBV7-2 to TRBJ1-1; D may be TRBD1 (6 bases). Trimming left V 4 bases short and J 1 base short, with 13 bases between. CDR1 is SGHTA, CDR2 FQGNSA, per germline. The CDR3 length is 15 residues. The CDR3: CASSSHRAGNTEAFF. DNA of the CDR3: TGTGCCAGCAGCTCACACAGGGCCGGGAACACTGAAGCTTTCTTT. Based on the CDR3 plus reference TRBV7-2 and TRBJ1-1, the full variable domain is GAGVSQSPSNKVTEKGKDVELRCDPISGHTALYWYRQSLGQGLEFLIYFQGNSAPDKSGLPSDRFSAERTGGSVSTLTIQRTQQEDSAVYLCASSSHRAGNTEAFFGQGTRLTVV.

V gene TRBV5-6 combines with J gene TRBJ2-1, with D unclear. There are 15 residues in the CDR3. Trimming shortened V by 1 base and J by 6 bases, and 14 bases separated the two germline ends. CDR1 and CDR2 (germline): SGHDT, YYEEEE. The CDR3 DNA sequence: TGTGCCAGCAGCTTGACGCCCACCCCCGGCAATGAGCAGTTCTTC. Amino acid sequence: CASSLTPTPGNEQFF.

This chain connects TRBV6-6 to TRBJ2-3; 7 nucleotides line up with TRBD1. The CDR3 is 15 amino acids. Germline V lookup: CDR1 MNHNY, CDR2 SVGAGI (reference sequence). J was trimmed by 2 bases and V by 2 bases; bases with no gene match: 4. The CDR3 sequence is CASSYRQGTTDTQYF. The DNA for the CDR3 is TGTGCCAGCAGTTACCGACAGGGTACCACAGATACGCAGTATTTT.

The rearrangement uses TRBV28 and TRBJ1-6; a possible D gene is TRBD1 (5 bases). CDR3 size: 15 residues. Germline loops: CDR1 MDHEN, CDR2 SYDVKM. With 3 bases removed from V and 6 bases from J, the gap between germline ends came to 12 bases. DNA of the CDR3: TGTGCCAGCAGTTTCAGCACAGGCGTTAATTCACCCCTCCACTTT. Its protein is CASSFSTGVNSPLHF.

The chain has TRBV7-3 and TRBJ2-2; 8 bases line up with TRBD2. The V gene end was trimmed by 5 bases and the J gene end by 2 bases; junction bases not matched to a gene: 7. Germline lookup yields CDR1 SGHTA and CDR2 FQGTGA. This CDR3 spans 16 amino acids. The chain's CDR3 is CASSLPGGVNTGELFF. For the CDR3, the DNA is TGTGCCAGCAGCCTCCCCGGGGGGGTTAACACCGGGGAGCTGTTTTTT.

This clone was observed a single time. The chain joins TRBV7-8 to TRBJ2-2, with 9 bases lining up with TRBD2. The germline V gene has CDR1 SGHVS and CDR2 FQNEAQ. This CDR3 region has 16 residues. V shed 1 base, J shed 3 bases, and the junction held 3 bases outside the gene matches. The CDR3 spells CASSLVLAGYTGELFF. The CDR3 DNA reads as TGTGCCAGCAGCTTAGTGCTAGCGGGATACACCGGGGAGCTGTTTTTT. The whole variable domain, filled in from reference TRBV7-8 and TRBJ2-2, reads GAGVSQSPRYKVAKRGQDVALRCDPISGHVSLFWYQQALGQGPEFLTYFQNEAQLDKSGLPSDRFFAERPEGSVSTLKIQRTQQEDSAVYLCASSLVLAGYTGELFFGEGSRLTVL.

This chain joins TRBV5-4 and TRBJ2-1, with TRBD2 matching 7 bases. Germline V gene data show CDR1 as SGHNT and CDR2 as YYREEE (reference sequence). The CDR3 consists of 14 residues. Germline trimming cut 2 bases from V and 5 bases from J; bases unmatched to any gene: 4. CDR3 sequence: CASSLRRENNEQFF. The CDR3, as DNA: TGTGCCAGCAGCTTACGGCGGGAGAACAATGAGCAGTTCTTC. Based on the CDR3 plus reference TRBV5-4 and TRBJ2-1, the full variable domain is ETGVTQSPTHLIKTRGQQVTLRCSSQSGHNTVSWYQQALGQGPQFIFQYYREEENGRGNFPPRFSGLQFPNYSSELNVNALELDDSALYLCASSLRRENNEQFFGPGTRLTVL.

CDR3: CASSWGQGSLETQYF. CDR3 in DNA: TGTGCCAGCAGCTGGGGACAGGGGAGTCTAGAGACCCAGTACTTC. J is TRBJ2-5 and V is TRBV7-6; 10 bases line up with TRBD1. This CDR3 is 15 amino acids long. Per the germline V gene, CDR1 is SGHVS and CDR2 is FNYEAQ. J was trimmed by 4 bases and V by 4 bases; bases with no gene match: 6.

The genes are TRBV7-2 and TRBJ1-1; D gene unclear. V lost 6 bases, J lost 4 bases, and 12 bases lay in between. Germline CDR1 reads SGHTA; CDR2 reads FQGNSA. The CDR3 sequence is 13 residues long. The CDR3 sequence: CASRSGIVTEAFF. Written as DNA, the CDR3 is TGTGCCAGCAGATCCGGTATAGTCACTGAAGCTTTCTTT.

This clone was picked up a small number of times. The chain is built from TRBV18 and TRBJ1-3; D may be TRBD1 (5 bases). The CDR3 runs to 15 residues. CDR1 and CDR2 from the germline V gene are KGHSH and LQKENI. Trimming stripped 3 bases from V and 0 bases from J, with 9 bases between. This CDR3 reads CASSPAGSSGNTIYF. The CDR3 DNA follows: TGTGCCAGCTCACCTGCAGGGTCCTCTGGAAACACCATATATTTT.

This clone was counted a single time. This chain links TRBV19 with TRBJ2-2; possibly TRBD2 for D (5 bases). V gave up 3 bases and J gave up 4 bases, with 9 bases separating them. Germline V gene sequence: CDR1 LNHDA, CDR2 SQIVND (reference sequence). The CDR3 has 14 amino acids. CDR3 bases: TGTGCCAGTAGTATCGGGGTTCCCACCGGGGAGCTGTTTTTT. This codes for CASSIGVPTGELFF.

The gene calls are TRBV10-3 and TRBJ2-5; no firm D call. CDR1 ENHRY and CDR2 SYGVKD come from the germline V gene. Trimming left V 2 bases short and J 4 bases short, with 8 bases between. The CDR3 is 13 amino acids. The CDR3 DNA is TGTGCCATCAGTGAGGGATCGGGAGAGACCCAGTACTTC. It specifies CAISEGSGETQYF.

The chain couples TRBV7-2 to TRBJ2-1; 7 bases are shared with TRBD2. V trimming: 4 bases; J trimming: 7 bases; junction bases outside the gene matches: 19. The length of the CDR3 is 18 residues. Germline values: CDR1 SGHTA, CDR2 FQGNSA. For the CDR3, the DNA is TGTGCCAGCAGCTCCTCCCGAGGGGCGGGAGTGAGGAAGAATGAGCAGTTCTTC. Its protein is CASSSSRGAGVRKNEQFF.

In this sample, this clone turned up a few times. Distinct nucleotide sequences in the sample also encode this CDR3. The chain combines TRBV6-5 with TRBJ2-6; 8 bases align to TRBD1. Losses at the gene ends were 8 bases for V and 0 bases for J; bases not matched to a gene: 3. Germline loops: CDR1 MNHEY, CDR2 SVGAGI. The CDR3 has 15 amino acids. CDR3 in DNA: TGTGCCAGCGGGACAGGAGGCTCTGGGGCCAACGTCCTGACTTTC. Its protein product is CASGTGGSGANVLTF.

The chain couples TRBV29-1 to TRBJ2-1; 7 bases fit TRBD2. CDR3 length: 14 residues. Germline lookup yields CDR1 SQVTM and CDR2 ANQGSEA. The V and J ends lost 0 bases and 9 bases, in that order; junction bases with no gene match: 8. The CDR3 sequence: CSVEDPGLPGEQFF. CDR3 DNA: TGCAGCGTTGAAGATCCGGGACTACCGGGTGAGCAGTTCTTC.

This chain joins TRBV25-1 and TRBJ2-7, with 12 nucleotides matching TRBD1. J lost 5 bases, V lost 8 bases, and 7 bases had no gene match. Germline V CDR1 and CDR2: MGHDK, SYGVNS. The CDR3 has 14 residues. CDR3 region: CASGTGGSPDEQYF. CDR3 bases: TGTGCCAGCGGGACAGGGGGCTCCCCAGACGAGCAGTACTTC.

This clone was seen more than once but under ten times. The chain links TRBV28 to TRBJ1-1, with TRBD1 matching 8 bases. CDR1 and CDR2 (germline): MDHEN, SYDVKM. The length of the CDR3 is 16 residues. Germline trimming cut 1 base from V and 5 bases from J; bases unmatched to any gene: 9. The CDR3 bases are TGTGCCAGCAGTTTATCGGAGGCAGGGGGCGCAACTGAAGCTTTCTTT. Its protein is CASSLSEAGGATEAFF.

This clone came up once. V and J are TRBV18 and TRBJ2-2; 7 bases are shared with TRBD1. The V and J ends lost 3 bases and 4 bases, in that order; junction bases with no gene match: 8. CDR3 length: 16 residues. CDR1 is KGHSH and CDR2 is LQKENI in the germline V gene. CDR3 loop: CASSPNTGAGTGELFF. The DNA for the CDR3 is TGTGCCAGCTCACCGAATACAGGGGCAGGCACCGGGGAGCTGTTTTTT.

This clone is a singleton in its sample. The chain has TRBV19 and TRBJ2-2, with 7 bases identical to TRBD2. The CDR3 is 14 residues long. The germline V gene has CDR1 LNHDA and CDR2 SQIVND (reference sequence). V lost 2 bases to trimming and J lost 7 bases; unmatched junction nucleotides: 4. The CDR3 protein is CASSIPGGIGELFF. The DNA of the CDR3 is TGTGCCAGTAGTATACCCGGGGGGATCGGGGAGCTGTTTTTT.

The gene calls are TRBV7-2 and TRBJ2-5, with 8 bases identical to TRBD1. The CDR3 sequence is 13 residues long. Germline V CDR1 and CDR2: SGHTA, FQGNSA. V shed 4 bases, J shed 3 bases, and the junction held 1 base outside the gene matches. The CDR3 is CASSYRGKETQYF. The CDR3 DNA reads as TGTGCCAGCAGCTACAGGGGGAAAGAGACCCAGTACTTC.

This CDR3 reads CASSVRRYTDTQYF. In DNA form, the CDR3 reads TGTGCCAGCAGCGTACGCAGATACACAGATACGCAGTATTTT. This chain joins TRBV9 and TRBJ2-3; D gene unclear. Germline V CDR1 and CDR2: SGDLS, YYNGEE. V lost 1 base and J 2 bases, leaving 8 bases between the germline ends. The CDR3 contains 14 residues.